Listed here are 3 T cell receptor beta chains from one sample, sequenced in a study of molecular identifiers for immune sequencing clone quantification. From the PCR reads, TCRdb called clonotypes with MiXCR, one entry per CDR3 protein. Of hundreds of thousands of distinct CDR3 sequences listed, roughly 27% are singletons. What was sequenced was naive CD8+ T cells from blood, with Jurkat cell RNA spiked in. Subset indicated: FACS-sorted CD8+CD4-CCR7+CD45RA+ naive T cells. The receptor set was obtained from a human donor in good health. Some libraries in this study had Jurkat cell RNA spiked in.

The chain couples TRBV7-9 to TRBJ2-7; D perhaps matches TRBD1 (7 bases). With 5 bases removed from V and 3 bases from J, the gap between germline ends came to 17 bases. The CDR3 contains 15 residues. Germline CDR1 is SEHNR and CDR2 is FQNEAQ (reference sequence). CDR3 in amino acids: CASSPRQGGVYEQYF. The CDR3 nucleotides are TGTGCCAGCAGCCCGAGACAGGGAGGCGTCTACGAGCAGTACTTC.

The rearrangement uses TRBV20-1 and TRBJ2-1; 9 bases are shared with TRBD2. The germline V gene encodes CDR1 DFQATT and CDR2 SNEGSKA (reference sequence). V shed 4 bases and J 3 bases; nucleotides not matched to a gene: 4. This CDR3 spans 14 amino acids. The CDR3 DNA reads TGCAGTGCTATCGGCGGGAGGGTCTACAATGAGCAGTTCTTC. This sequence encodes CSAIGGRVYNEQFF.

This clonotype was detected a few times. The chain joins TRBV20-1 to TRBJ2-7, with a tentative D call TRBD1 (6 bases). CDR3 length: 17 residues. Germline CDR1 DFQATT, CDR2 SNEGSKA (reference sequence). Trimming cost V 4 bases and J 0 bases, with 22 bases left between them. The CDR3 sequence: CSAILTGQTASSYEQYF. The CDR3, as DNA: TGCAGTGCTATCCTTACGGGACAAACTGCGAGCTCCTACGAGCAGTACTTC.